This T cell receptor beta chain was sequenced during a study of molecular identifiers for immune sequencing clone quantification. With 4 bases removed from V and 3 bases from J, the gap between germline ends came to 13 bases. CDR1 and CDR2 from the germline V gene are MNHNY and SVGAGI (reference sequence). The CDR3 spans 15 residues. One entry per CDR3 protein, called by TCRdb with MiXCR from the PCR reads. The sample lists approximately 550,000 distinct CDR3 sequences, about a quarter occurring once. The chain carries TRBV6-6 and TRBJ1-5; D possibly corresponds to TRBD1 (5 bases). Sequenced sample: naive CD8+ T cells from blood, with Jurkat cell RNA spiked in. Specified subset: FACS-sorted CD8+CD4-CCR7+CD45RA+ naive T cells. This TCR was sampled from a human donor in good health. Some libraries in this study had Jurkat cell RNA spiked in. The CDR3 sequence is CASSSSTEYNQPQHF. CDR3 nucleotides: TGTGCCAGCAGTTCCTCGACAGAATACAATCAGCCCCAGCATTTT.